Listed here are 27 T cell receptor beta chains from one sample, sequenced in a study of shared clonotypes between healthy human individuals. Using immunoSEQ multiplex PCR, the repertoire was profiled, and TCRdb retains in-frame clones only, with some absent. The table records over a million clones, approximately 72% of them present only once. The sequenced sample consisted of memory CD4+ T cells sorted from blood. Indicated subset: CD45RA-negative fraction. All receptors come from a man aged 18 to 29 in good health.

This rearrangement joins TRBV9 to TRBJ2-5; D may be TRBD2 (5 bases). The ends were cut back, 0 bases at V and 0 bases at J, with 12 bases in the middle. Per germline, CDR1 SGDLS and CDR2 YYNGEE. The CDR3 covers 16 residues. This chain's CDR3 is CASSVEERPYQETQYF. CDR3 nucleotide sequence: TGTGCCAGCAGCGTAGAAGAGCGGCCTTACCAAGAGACCCAGTACTTC.

V and J are TRBV30 and TRBJ1-1, with D unresolved. From germline, CDR1 is GTSNPN and CDR2 SVGIG (reference sequence). This CDR3 is 12 amino acids long. Trimming stripped 2 bases from V and 5 bases from J, with 9 bases between. Here the CDR3 DNA reads TGTGCCTGGAGTAGGTTGGGGACTGAAGCTTTCTTT. As protein: CAWSRLGTEAFF.

CDR3 nucleotides: TGTGCCAGCAGTCCGTGGACAGGAGTCACTGAAGCTTTCTTT. It yields the protein CASSPWTGVTEAFF. This chain uses TRBV28 with TRBJ1-1, with 7 bases identical to TRBD1. With 5 bases clipped from V and 4 bases from J, the junction kept 7 bases outside the gene matches. Germline CDR1 and CDR2: MDHEN and SYDVKM. This CDR3 has 14 amino acids.

The chain couples TRBV5-1 to TRBJ2-1; D unresolved. This CDR3 is 15 amino acids long. CDR1 and CDR2 from the germline V gene are SGHRS and YFSETQ. Between the trimmed V and J ends, which lost 0 bases and 5 bases, there was a span of 12 bases. The CDR3 sequence: CASSLGLQTDNEQFF. For the CDR3, the DNA is TGCGCCAGCAGCTTGGGGCTGCAAACTGACAATGAGCAGTTCTTC.

The chain carries TRBV7-2 and TRBJ2-7; 7 nucleotides align to TRBD1. Germline CDR1 SGHTA, CDR2 FQGNSA. The CDR3 has 15 amino acids. The V segment lost 3 bases and the J segment 2 bases; nucleotides outside the gene matches: 7. The CDR3 loop is CASSLTGLRTYEQYF. CDR3 nucleotides: TGTGCCAGCAGCTTGACAGGGTTACGCACCTACGAGCAGTACTTC.

V gene TRBV7-9 combines with J gene TRBJ2-5, with 7 nucleotides matching TRBD1. Unmatched junction bases numbered 8, after V lost 6 bases and J lost 4 bases. CDR3 size: 14 residues. Germline V gives CDR1 SEHNR, CDR2 FQNEAQ (reference sequence). For the CDR3, the DNA is TGTGCCAGCAGTACACAGGGACAGTCAGAGACCCAGTACTTC. This sequence encodes CASSTQGQSETQYF. The full variable domain, in which reference TRBV7-9 and TRBJ2-5 provide the parts outside the CDR3, is DTGVSQNPRHKITKRGQNVTFRCDPISEHNRLYWYRQTLGQGPEFLTYFQNEAQLEKSRLLSDRFSAERPKGSFSTLEIQRTEQGDSAMYLCASSTQGQSETQYFGPGTRLLVL.

The chain has TRBV9 and TRBJ2-1, with 14 bases fitting TRBD2. With 0 bases clipped from V and 0 bases from J, the junction kept 8 bases outside the gene matches. Germline V lookup: CDR1 SGDLS, CDR2 YYNGEE. This CDR3 contains 20 residues. The DNA for the CDR3 is TGTGCCAGCAGCGTAGCCGGGACTAGCGGGGGCCCTTACTCCTACAATGAGCAGTTCTTC. It specifies CASSVAGTSGGPYSYNEQFF. Combining the CDR3 with reference TRBV9 and TRBJ2-1 gives the whole variable domain DSGVTQTPKHLITATGQRVTLRCSPRSGDLSVYWYQQSLDQGLQFLIQYYNGEERAKGNILERFSAQQFPDLHSELNLSSLELGDSALYFCASSVAGTSGGPYSYNEQFFGPGTRLTVL.

This clone has a handful of counts. This sample includes further DNA sequences coding for the same CDR3. CDR3 sequence reads: CASSARQNTGELFF. Here the CDR3 DNA reads TGTGCCAGCAGCGCCAGACAGAACACCGGGGAGCTGTTTTTT. The V gene is TRBV5-5, the J gene TRBJ2-2; D is unclear. CDR3 length: 14 residues. Between the trimmed V and J ends, which lost 4 bases and 1 base, there was a span of 8 bases. Germline V CDR1 and CDR2: SGHKS, YYEKEE (reference sequence).

The chain carries TRBV4-1 and TRBJ1-5; D perhaps matches TRBD1 (6 bases). The V end lost 0 bases, the J end lost 9 bases, and 12 bases lay between the germline ends. From germline, CDR1 is MGHRA and CDR2 YSYEKL. CDR3 length: 14 residues. CDR3 residues: CASSQDGTGRPQHF. The CDR3 DNA reads TGCGCCAGCAGCCAAGACGGCACAGGGAGGCCCCAGCATTTT.

The chain employs TRBV7-2 and TRBJ2-5; D is perhaps TRBD2 (5 bases). The CDR3 contains 15 residues. Trimming stripped 1 base from V and 1 base from J, with 10 bases between. Germline assignment: CDR1 SGHTA and CDR2 FQGNSA. CDR3 protein: CASSLGGAPQETQYF. CDR3 coding DNA: TGTGCCAGCAGCTTAGGGGGAGCGCCCCAAGAGACCCAGTACTTC. The whole variable domain, remainder taken from reference TRBV7-2 and TRBJ2-5, is GAGVSQSPSNKVTEKGKDVELRCDPISGHTALYWYRQSLGQGLEFLIYFQGNSAPDKSGLPSDRFSAERTGGSVSTLTIQRTQQEDSAVYLCASSLGGAPQETQYFGPGTRLLVL.

The rearrangement uses TRBV19 and TRBJ1-5; D gene unclear. Trimming took off 1 base at V and 2 bases at J, with 12 bases between the two ends. Germline V gene lookup returns CDR1 LNHDA and CDR2 SQIVND (reference sequence). This CDR3 comprises 16 residues. CDR3 loop: CASSIVGDLGNQPQHF. The CDR3 DNA reads as TGTGCCAGTAGTATAGTCGGGGATTTGGGCAATCAGCCCCAGCATTTT. The full variable domain, its missing parts supplied by reference TRBV19 and TRBJ1-5, is DGGITQSPKYLFRKEGQNVTLSCEQNLNHDAMYWYRQDPGQGLRLIYYSQIVNDFQKGDIAEGYSVSREKKESFPLTVTSAQKNPTAFYLCASSIVGDLGNQPQHFGDGTRLSIL.

This clone was detected only a few times. This chain uses TRBV5-8 with TRBJ1-5; the D gene is possibly TRBD1 (6 bases). The CDR3 has 15 residues. Trimming took off 4 bases at V and 7 bases at J, with 18 bases between the two ends. In germline, CDR1 is SGHTS, CDR2 YDEGEE. CDR3 DNA: TGTGCCAGCAGCCCGGGGTTACAGGGAAGACAGCCCCAGCATTTT. This sequence encodes CASSPGLQGRQPQHF.

This chain connects TRBV5-1 to TRBJ2-3; 13 bases line up with TRBD2. Germline-derived CDR1 and CDR2 are SGHRS and YFSETQ. The CDR3 sequence is 17 residues long. Losses at the gene ends were 2 bases for V and 8 bases for J; bases not matched to a gene: 11. CDR3 region: CASSFTGTSGKEGTQYF. CDR3 sequence (DNA): TGCGCCAGCAGCTTCACCGGGACTAGCGGGAAAGAGGGTACGCAGTATTTT.

The chain employs TRBV7-8 and TRBJ1-6; D gene uncertain. The germline V gene has CDR1 SGHVS and CDR2 FQNEAQ. V was trimmed by 5 bases and J by 0 bases, leaving 14 bases between them. CDR3 size: 17 residues. CDR3 sequence (DNA): TGTGCCAGCAGCCCATCGGGCCGGAGCTCCTATAATTCACCCCTCCACTTT. Translation gives CASSPSGRSSYNSPLHF.

The chain uses TRBV18 and TRBJ2-7; the D gene could be TRBD1 or TRBD2 (5 bases each). The V end was cut by 0 bases, the J end by 5 bases, with 14 bases between. Germline CDR1 is KGHSH and CDR2 is LQKENI. The CDR3 has 15 amino acids. The CDR3 region has the DNA TGTGCCAGCTCACCACCCGTGGGGGTGTGGAACGAGCAGTACTTC. Protein: CASSPPVGVWNEQYF.

J is TRBJ2-5 and V is TRBV29-1; TRBD1 might be the D (6 bases). V lost 4 bases and J lost 0, with 24 bases in between. The germline V gene encodes CDR1 SQVTM and CDR2 ANQGSEA. The CDR3 consists of 18 residues. The CDR3 region is CSVGFRRPRDKYQETQYF. CDR3 nucleotides: TGCAGCGTTGGGTTTCGACGCCCCCGGGACAAGTACCAAGAGACCCAGTACTTC.

The chain has TRBV2 and TRBJ2-5, with D tentatively TRBD2 (5 bases). V lost 6 bases and J 5 bases, leaving 16 bases between the germline ends. This CDR3 comprises 14 residues. Germline values: CDR1 SNHLY, CDR2 FYNNEI. The DNA for the CDR3 is TGTGCCAGCAGCCCACTGCGCCGCGGGGAGACCCAGTACTTC. It translates to CASSPLRRGETQYF. The full variable domain, in which reference TRBV2 and TRBJ2-5 provide the parts outside the CDR3, is EPEVTQTPSHQVTQMGQEVILRCVPISNHLYFYWYRQILGQKVEFLVSFYNNEISEKSEIFDDQFSVERPDGSNFTLKIRSTKLEDSAMYFCASSPLRRGETQYFGPGTRLLVL.

This clone was counted between two and nine times. CDR3 amino acids: CASSLHVGEETQYF. The CDR3 DNA follows: TGTGCCAGCAGCCTCCACGTGGGCGAAGAGACCCAGTACTTC. This chain connects TRBV7-2 to TRBJ2-5; D remains unclear. CDR1 and CDR2 (germline): SGHTA, FQGNSA. Trimming removed 5 bases at V and 3 bases at J, with 13 bases between. The CDR3 totals 14 residues. Full variable domain (rest looked up from reference TRBV7-2 and TRBJ2-5): GAGVSQSPSNKVTEKGKDVELRCDPISGHTALYWYRQSLGQGLEFLIYFQGNSAPDKSGLPSDRFSAERTGGSVSTLTIQRTQQEDSAVYLCASSLHVGEETQYFGPGTRLLVL.

As regards this clone: This probably arose from a read error, given a far larger clone one base away. V gene TRBV30 combines with J gene TRBJ2-2, with 9 bases fitting TRBD1. Germline V gene sequence: CDR1 GTSNPN, CDR2 SVGIG (reference sequence). The CDR3 covers 15 residues. J was trimmed by 6 bases and V by 3 bases; bases with no gene match: 8. The CDR3 sequence: CAWRYRGRDAGELFF. The CDR3 nucleotides are TGTGCCTGGAGGTACAGGGGGCGTGACGCCGGGGAGCTGTTTTTT.

The chain recombines TRBV5-4 with TRBJ2-3; 12 bases fit TRBD2. CDR1 SGHNT and CDR2 YYREEE come from the germline V gene (reference sequence). The CDR3 length is 18 residues. J gave up 3 bases and V 1 base, and 9 bases lay outside the gene matches. CDR3 protein: CASSLYTLAGGYTDTQYF. CDR3 in DNA: TGTGCCAGCAGCTTGTATACGCTAGCGGGAGGGTATACAGATACGCAGTATTTT. Using reference TRBV5-4 and TRBJ2-3 for the parts outside the CDR3, the full variable domain is ETGVTQSPTHLIKTRGQQVTLRCSSQSGHNTVSWYQQALGQGPQFIFQYYREEENGRGNFPPRFSGLQFPNYSSELNVNALELDDSALYLCASSLYTLAGGYTDTQYFGPGTRLTVL.

CDR3: CASSRGQGATGANVLTF. CDR3 bases: TGTGCCAGCAGCCGGGGACAGGGGGCTACTGGGGCCAACGTCCTGACTTTC. V gene TRBV28 combines with J gene TRBJ2-6, with TRBD1 matching over 12 bases. The V gene end was trimmed by 6 bases and the J gene end by 2 bases; junction bases not matched to a gene: 5. Germline lookup yields CDR1 MDHEN and CDR2 SYDVKM. The CDR3 has 17 residues.

About this clone itself: This sample also contains other DNA sequences that code for the same CDR3. The chain employs TRBV30 and TRBJ1-5, with D perhaps TRBD1 (5 bases). This CDR3 contains 15 residues. CDR1 is GTSNPN, CDR2 SVGIG, per germline (reference sequence). V was shortened by 0 bases and J by 3 bases, with 12 bases between the two germline ends. CDR3 loop: CAWSVRGDLNQPQHF. In DNA, the CDR3 is TGTGCCTGGAGTGTACGGGGCGATCTCAATCAGCCCCAGCATTTT.

The rearrangement joins TRBV9 to TRBJ2-5, with D possibly matching TRBD1 (6 bases). Trimming removed 0 bases at V and 4 bases at J, with 10 bases between. This CDR3 contains 14 residues. Germline V CDR1 and CDR2: SGDLS, YYNGEE. This CDR3 reads CASSVGGGGETQYF. As DNA, the CDR3 is TGTGCCAGCAGCGTAGGAGGGGGTGGAGAGACCCAGTACTTC.

This clone was seen a few times. The chain has TRBV10-3 and TRBJ1-4; possible D gene TRBD1, 5 bases. CDR3 length: 14 amino acids. Germline CDR1 reads ENHRY; CDR2 reads SYGVKD. Trimming took 2 bases from V and 7 from J, leaving 11 bases between them. The CDR3 bases are TGTGCCATCAGTGAGGCAGTTAGGGGTGAAAAACTGTTTTTT. Protein product: CAISEAVRGEKLFF.

The gene calls are TRBV30 and TRBJ1-2; 7 nucleotides agree with TRBD1. The CDR3 is 12 residues long. CDR1 GTSNPN and CDR2 SVGIG come from the germline V gene (reference sequence). With 5 bases clipped from V and 2 bases from J, the junction kept 2 bases outside the gene matches. Here the CDR3 DNA reads TGTGCCTGGTCGACAGGGAACTATGGCTACACCTTC. This encodes CAWSTGNYGYTF.

The chain couples TRBV30 to TRBJ2-4, with D unresolved. The germline V gene encodes CDR1 GTSNPN and CDR2 SVGIG (reference sequence). Trimming removed 1 base at V and 6 bases at J, with 4 bases between. The CDR3 runs 11 residues. CDR3 nucleotides: TGTGCCTGGAGTGATCTAAACATTCAGTACTTC. Encoded protein: CAWSDLNIQYF.

This clone came up once. Here the CDR3 reads CASSTGQGITYEQYF. The CDR3 coding sequence is TGCGCCAGCAGCACGGGACAGGGGATAACCTACGAGCAGTACTTC. This chain joins TRBV5-1 and TRBJ2-7, with TRBD1 matching over 10 bases. The CDR3 is made up of 15 amino acids. The V and J ends lost 4 bases and 2 bases, in that order; junction bases with no gene match: 6. Germline CDR1 and CDR2: SGHRS and YFSETQ.